The 7 T cell receptor beta chains reported below all come from one sample, sequenced in a study of beta chain features in type 1 diabetes. cDNA synthesis used the whole RNA isolate, giving expressed TCRB sequences. The table came from immunoSEQ multiplex PCR; TCRdb's copy has only in-frame clones and leaves some out. Among 600,000 to 750,000 clones listed, around 11% were seen once. Study observations and caveats: Researchers report that Type 1 diabetes patients had moderately but significantly shorter TCRB CDR3s across all four CD4+ subsets.

The antigens for these receptors are not known. Sequenced input: naive CD4+ T cells from blood. Every receptor here comes from a man in his thirties or forties with type 1 diabetes.

The chain is built from TRBV7-2 and TRBJ1-1; D is undetermined. The V end lost 3 bases, the J end lost 1 base, and 6 bases lay between the germline ends. CDR1 is SGHTA, CDR2 FQGNSA, per germline. This CDR3 is built from 13 residues. CDR3 in DNA: TGTGCCAGCAGCTTTGACGGGAACACTGAAGCTTTCTTT. Translation gives CASSFDGNTEAFF.

The gene calls are TRBV28 and TRBJ2-7; D not resolved. The V and J ends lost 2 bases and 3 bases respectively, with 8 bases between them. Germline V gene sequence: CDR1 MDHEN, CDR2 SYDVKM. CDR3 length: 13 residues. The CDR3 nucleotides are TGTGCCAGCAGTTTAGGTACGGACTACGAGCAGTACTTC. Translated: CASSLGTDYEQYF.

As concerns this clone: This sample also contains other DNA sequences that code for the same CDR3. This CDR3 reads CASSSTNYGYTF. CDR3 DNA sequence: TGTGCCAGCAGTTCAACTAACTATGGCTACACCTTC. This rearrangement joins TRBV28 to TRBJ1-2, with D unclear. The CDR3 covers 12 residues. V was pared by 4 bases and J by 0 bases, with 3 bases between. Germline lookup yields CDR1 MDHEN and CDR2 SYDVKM.

The J gene is TRBJ2-4, the V gene TRBV7-9, with TRBD2 identical over 14 bases. V dropped 5 bases and J dropped 7; count of bases not matched to a gene: 13. The CDR3 totals 18 residues. Germline V CDR1 and CDR2: SEHNR, FQNEAQ (reference sequence). The CDR3 coding sequence is TGTGCCAGCAGCGCGGAGGCGGGACTAGCGGGGGAAGACAACATTCAGTACTTC. It is translated as CASSAEAGLAGEDNIQYF.

The J gene is TRBJ2-2, the V gene TRBV7-3; 9 bases agree with TRBD1. Germline values: CDR1 SGHTA, CDR2 FQGTGA. The CDR3 runs to 16 residues. Germline trimming cut 2 bases from V and 6 bases from J; bases unmatched to any gene: 7. The chain's CDR3 is CASSLGQGPPPGELFF. DNA for the CDR3: TGTGCCAGCAGCTTAGGACAGGGGCCTCCTCCCGGGGAGCTGTTTTTT.

In nucleotides, the CDR3 is TGTGCCAGTAGGATCCTACAGGGAAATGAGCAGTTCTTC. It encodes CASRILQGNEQFF. This sequence joins TRBV19 and TRBJ2-1, with a weak D call TRBD1 (6 bases). In germline, CDR1 is LNHDA, CDR2 SQIVND (reference sequence). The CDR3 is 13 amino acids. With 6 bases removed from V and 7 bases from J, the gap between germline ends came to 13 bases.

This rearrangement joins TRBV21-1 to TRBJ2-1; no DNA check was done on the table's D call, TRBD1. TRBV21-1 is a pseudogene. The CDR3 loop spans 17 amino acids. CDR3 sequence: CASSKALRNRGDNEQFF. DNA for the CDR3: TGTGCCAGCAGCAAAGCGCTAAGAAACAGGGGGGACAATGAGCAGTTCTTC.